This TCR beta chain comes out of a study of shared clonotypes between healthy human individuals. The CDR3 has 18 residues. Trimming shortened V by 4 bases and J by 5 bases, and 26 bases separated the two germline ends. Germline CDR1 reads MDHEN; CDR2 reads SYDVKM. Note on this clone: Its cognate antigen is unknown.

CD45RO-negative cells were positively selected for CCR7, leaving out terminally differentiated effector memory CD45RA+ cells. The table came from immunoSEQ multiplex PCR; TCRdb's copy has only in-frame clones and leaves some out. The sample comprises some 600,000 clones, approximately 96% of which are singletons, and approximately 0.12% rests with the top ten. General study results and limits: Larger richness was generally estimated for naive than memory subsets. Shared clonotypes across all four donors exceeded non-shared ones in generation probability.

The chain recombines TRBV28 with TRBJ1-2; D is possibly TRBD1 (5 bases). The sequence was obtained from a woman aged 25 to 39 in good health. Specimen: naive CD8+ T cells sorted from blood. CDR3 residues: CASSYNGAKFLHLYGYTF. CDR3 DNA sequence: TGTGCCAGCAGTTATAACGGGGCGAAATTCCTTCACTTATATGGCTACACCTTC.